Each of the 13 T cell receptor beta chains below was sequenced from the same sample in a study of T-cell reconstitution after alpha-beta-depleted transplantation in children. This sample's TCRbeta library carried unique molecular identifier barcodes. MiXCR was run by TCRdb on the PCR reads, yielding one entry per CDR3 protein. This sample has about 58,000 distinct CDR3 sequences; about 40% occur once, and the top ten carry under 98%. Specimen: PBMCs, mostly from graft donor cells, collected 360 days after TCRalphabeta/CD19-depleted stem cell transplant. These receptors all come from a male patient aged 5 to 17 who had a stem cell transplant for acute lymphoblastic leukemia, so the T cells may come from the graft donor.

The chain links TRBV29-1 to TRBJ2-5, with 10 bases lining up with TRBD1. With V trimmed by 6 bases and J by 5 bases, 9 bases remained unmatched. The CDR3 is 14 amino acids. Germline CDR1 and CDR2: SQVTM and ANQGSEA. The DNA of the CDR3 is TGCAGCGTGAAGACGACAGGGGGCAGGGAGACCCAGTACTTC. It encodes CSVKTTGGRETQYF. The full variable domain, completed using reference TRBV29-1 and TRBJ2-5, is SAVISQKPSRDICQRGTSLTIQCQVDSQVTMMFWYRQQPGQSLTLIATANQGSEATYESGFVIDKFPISRPNLTFSTLTVSNMSPEDSSIYLCSVKTTGGRETQYFGPGTRLLVL.

The chain recombines TRBV24-1 with TRBJ2-1; D is ambiguous. From germline, CDR1 is KGHDR and CDR2 SFDVKD. Trimming removed 0 bases at V and 6 bases at J, with 17 bases between. The CDR3 length is 17 residues. The CDR3 nucleotides are TGTGCCACCAGTGATTTGCAAAGGCCTAGGCGCCCCAATGAGCAGTTCTTC. It translates to CATSDLQRPRRPNEQFF.

This rearrangement joins TRBV21-1 to TRBJ2-1; the table's D gene call, TRBD2, was not cross checked with the DNA. TRBV21-1 is given as a pseudogene. This CDR3 is 18 amino acids long. CDR3 in DNA: TGTGCCAGCAGCAAAGAGGGTTCGCGGGAGGAGGTTTACAATGAGCAGTTCTTC. Its protein product is CASSKEGSREEVYNEQFF.

The chain has TRBV7-2 and TRBJ1-1, with TRBD1 matching over 10 bases. The V gene end was trimmed by 0 bases and the J gene end by 11 bases; junction bases not matched to a gene: 3. Germline V gene sequence: CDR1 SGHTA, CDR2 FQGNSA. The CDR3 totals 13 residues. The DNA of the CDR3 is TGTGCCAGCAGCTTAGCGGACAGGGGGGCGGCTTTCTTT. Protein sequence: CASSLADRGAAFF. The full variable domain, with the rest looked up from reference TRBV7-2 and TRBJ1-1, is GAGVSQSPSNKVTEKGKDVELRCDPISGHTALYWYRQSLGQGLEFLIYFQGNSAPDKSGLPSDRFSAERTGGSVSTLTIQRTQQEDSAVYLCASSLADRGAAFFGQGTRLTVV.

The J gene is TRBJ1-3, the V gene TRBV6-1, with a weak D call TRBD1 (5 bases). The germline V gene encodes CDR1 MNHNS and CDR2 SASEGT. The CDR3 spans 14 residues. V lost 5 bases and J lost 0, with 8 bases in between. CDR3 sequence (DNA): TGTGCCAGCAGTCCGACAGCCTCTGGAAACACCATATATTTT. Amino acids: CASSPTASGNTIYF.

This clonotype was seen a few times. The genes are TRBV5-5 and TRBJ1-1; 7 bases map to TRBD1. Trimming removed 1 base from V and 7 bases from J; junction bases left unmatched: 1. The CDR3 covers 12 residues. Germline CDR1 SGHKS, CDR2 YYEKEE (reference sequence). CDR3 sequence: CASSLWDSEAFF. The CDR3 DNA is TGTGCCAGCAGCTTGTGGGACAGTGAAGCTTTCTTT.

In this sample, this clonotype turned up a few times. This chain connects TRBV12-3 or TRBV12-4 to TRBJ2-5; maybe TRBD2 (5 bases). The CDR3 loop spans 15 amino acids. Trimming took off 2 bases at V and 0 bases at J, with 10 bases between the two ends. DNA of the CDR3: TGTGCCAGCAGTTTACGGGAATTCAACCAAGAGACCCAGTACTTC. Encoded protein: CASSLREFNQETQYF.

This clonotype was counted between two and nine times. The chain employs TRBV7-3 and TRBJ2-1; 8 positions match TRBD2. The CDR3 contains 15 residues. Germline values: CDR1 SGHTA, CDR2 FQGTGA. Trimming cost V 0 bases and J 5 bases; bases outside gene matches: 3. The CDR3 DNA sequence: TGTGCCAGCAGCTTAACAGCGGGAGCGGACAATGAGCAGTTCTTC. Protein product: CASSLTAGADNEQFF.

This rearrangement joins TRBV4-2 to TRBJ1-1; perhaps TRBD1 as D (6 bases). V gave up 1 base and J gave up 4 bases, with 16 bases separating them. Germline CDR1 LGHNA, CDR2 YNFKEQ. CDR3 length: 16 amino acids. The CDR3 DNA follows: TGTGCCAGCAGCCAAGGGGAAGGGGGTGGGACCACTGAAGCTTTCTTT. The encoded protein is CASSQGEGGGTTEAFF.

The CDR3 here is CASSRGRAPRTEAFF. The CDR3 DNA sequence: TGTGCCAGCAGTCGAGGGAGGGCGCCACGTACTGAAGCTTTCTTT. This rearrangement joins TRBV2 to TRBJ1-1; no clear D. V dropped 5 bases and J dropped 5 bases, with 18 bases sitting between them. Germline V CDR1 and CDR2: SNHLY, FYNNEI. The CDR3 has 15 amino acids.

A few counts support this clonotype. The chain recombines TRBV25-1 with TRBJ2-1; D is perhaps TRBD2 (6 bases). CDR3 length: 12 residues. Per germline, CDR1 MGHDK and CDR2 SYGVNS. V was clipped by 9 bases and J by 7 bases, with 13 bases between them. CDR3: CASRESGNEQFF. The CDR3 DNA reads as TGTGCCAGTCGGGAGTCGGGAAATGAGCAGTTCTTC.

The rearrangement joins TRBV12-3 or TRBV12-4 to TRBJ2-4; perhaps TRBD2 as D (7 bases). This CDR3 comprises 17 residues. V was clipped by 3 bases and J by 8 bases, with 23 bases between them. In DNA form, the CDR3 reads TGTGCCAGCAGTTTGGGGGCACGCGGGGGAAGAGGGGACATTCAGTACTTC. The encoded protein is CASSLGARGGRGDIQYF.

This clonotype was recorded a few times. The V call is TRBV7-2, the J call TRBJ1-1, with D unclear. Trimming left V 1 base short and J 1 base short, with 4 bases between. Per the germline V gene, CDR1 is SGHTA and CDR2 is FQGNSA. The CDR3 extends over 13 amino acids. CDR3 in DNA: TGTGCCAGCAGCTTAGGGGCGAACACTGAAGCTTTCTTT. Amino acids: CASSLGANTEAFF.